The rows below give T cell receptor beta chains drawn from one sample of a study of T cell responses to AZD1222 COVID-19 vaccine. Sequencing used immunoSEQ multiplex PCR; TCRdb keeps in-frame clones, though not all of them. The table shows 100,000 to 150,000 clones, with 86% occurring only once. The specimen comprised peripheral blood, sampled on day 0 of AZD1222 vaccination. These receptors all stem from an adult in good health. Both conserved end residues are part of each CDR3. The order of the fields is clone size, V gene, D gene, J gene, CDR3 protein, CDR3 DNA. The D gene is left open where the match is weak. Clone size is shown for a subset of rows, as once, few, many or a class of expanded clone.

>once|TRBV28|-|TRBJ2-4
CASSLIENIQYF
TGTGCCAGCAGCCTAATCGAAAACATTCAGTACTTC
>-|TRBV7-8|-|TRBJ2-1
CASSLAPAVLLRGDNEQFF
TGTGCCAGCAGCTTAGCGCCTGCAGTTCTCCTCCGCGGGGATAATGAGCAGTTCTTC
>-|TRBV2|-|TRBJ2-3
CASSVLAPGTDTQYF
TGTGCCAGCAGTGTCCTCGCCCCCGGCACAGATACGCAGTATTTT
>-|TRBV5-6|-|TRBJ1-2
CASSLEQANRYGYTF
TGTGCCAGCAGCTTGGAGCAGGCTAATCGCTATGGCTACACCTTC
>-|TRBV7-2|-|TRBJ1-2
CASSLSSVAGHGYTF
TGTGCCAGCAGCTTAAGTTCCGTGGCGGGCCATGGCTACACCTTC
>-|TRBV18|-|TRBJ2-7
CASSPGGGASYEQYF
TGTGCCAGCTCACCGGGGGGCGGGGCGTCCTACGAGCAGTACTTC
>-|TRBV7-6|TRBD1|TRBJ1-1
CASSLGQGANTEAFF
TGTGCCAGCAGCCTAGGACAGGGGGCCAACACTGAAGCTTTCTTT
>-|TRBV19|-|TRBJ1-4
CASTGAPPQVEKLFF
TGTGCCAGTACCGGCGCCCCCCCCCAGGTTGAAAAACTGTTTTTT
>-|TRBV19|-|TRBJ1-5
CASSMIQASNQPQHF
TGTGCCAGTAGTATGATACAGGCTAGCAATCAGCCCCAGCATTTT
>-|TRBV6-5|-|TRBJ2-3
CASSSDSSRDTQYF
TGTGCCAGCAGTTCAGACAGTAGCAGAGATACGCAGTATTTT
>-|TRBV19|-|TRBJ1-5
CASSALGGVNQPQHF
TGTGCCAGTAGTGCTTTGGGTGGTGTCAATCAGCCCCAGCATTTT
>-|TRBV3-1/TRBV3-2|-|TRBJ1-1
CASSQDLDSPVAFF
TGTGCCAGCAGCCAAGATCTGGACAGCCCTGTTGCTTTCTTT
>-|TRBV29-1|-|TRBJ2-7
CSVGGGDIPYEQYF
TGCAGCGTTGGAGGAGGAGACATCCCATACGAGCAGTACTTC
>once|TRBV29-1|-|TRBJ1-3
CSAQNSGNTIYF
TGCAGCGCACAGAACTCTGGAAACACCATATATTTT
>few|TRBV3-1/TRBV3-2|TRBD1|TRBJ1-4
CASSQYETGRGREKLFF
TGTGCCAGCAGCCAATACGAGACAGGGAGAGGGAGGGAAAAACTGTTTTTT
>-|TRBV13|-|TRBJ2-3
CASSLAQGRGTDTQYF
TGTGCCAGCAGCTTAGCCCAGGGGAGGGGCACAGATACGCAGTATTTT
>once|TRBV5-1|-|TRBJ1-4
CASSLRDSATNEKLFF
TGCGCCAGCAGCTTGAGGGACTCTGCAACTAATGAAAAACTGTTTTTT
>-|TRBV7-2|TRBD1|TRBJ1-2
CASSLDRGPGHGYTF
TGTGCCAGCAGCCTTGACAGGGGGCCAGGGCATGGCTACACCTTC
>few|TRBV5-8|-|TRBJ2-5
CASSSRGRNQETQYF
TGTGCCAGCAGCTCAAGGGGTCGGAATCAAGAGACCCAGTACTTC
>once|TRBV9|-|TRBJ1-5
CASSQGVYQPQHF
TGTGCCAGCAGTCAGGGAGTTTATCAGCCCCAGCATTTT
>-|TRBV28|-|TRBJ1-5
CASSLGPLLGQPQHF
TGTGCCAGCAGTTTAGGCCCCCTCTTAGGTCAGCCCCAGCATTTT
>few|TRBV5-5|TRBD2|TRBJ2-3
CASSLWASGGYDTQYF
TGTGCCAGCAGCTTGTGGGCTAGCGGGGGGTATGATACGCAGTATTTT
>-|TRBV28|TRBD1|TRBJ1-6
CASSLFVGTGDSPLHF
TGTGCCAGCAGTTTATTCGTCGGGACAGGGGATTCACCCCTCCACTTT
>-|TRBV2|-|TRBJ1-6
CAIDGGDLDSPLHF
TGTGCCATCGACGGCGGGGACCTTGATTCACCCCTCCACTTT
>-|TRBV9|-|TRBJ2-1
CASSPPSSYEQFF
TGTGCCAGCAGCCCGCCCTCCTCGTATGAGCAGTTCTTC
>-|TRBV28|-|TRBJ2-7
CASGGPPWSEQYF
TGTGCCAGCGGGGGCCCACCGTGGTCTGAGCAGTACTTC
>-|TRBV29-1|TRBD2|TRBJ2-5
CSVVWDYPQETQYF
TGCAGCGTTGTCTGGGACTACCCGCAAGAGACCCAGTACTTC
>-|TRBV11-2|-|TRBJ2-1
CASSGGRPAYNEQFF
TGTGCCAGCAGCGGGGGGAGGCCGGCCTACAATGAGCAGTTCTTC
>-|TRBV7-9|TRBD1|TRBJ2-7
CASSSTLRTGSYEQYF
TGTGCCAGCAGCTCGACCCTCAGGACAGGCTCCTACGAGCAGTACTTC
>-|TRBV5-1|TRBD1|TRBJ2-3
CASSRDRFGVSATDTQYF
TGCGCCAGCAGCAGGGACAGGTTCGGTGTATCGGCCACAGATACGCAGTATTTT
>-|TRBV4-1|-|TRBJ2-3
CASSQEGRTEGTQYF
TGCGCCAGCAGCCAAGAGGGTAGGACTGAAGGTACGCAGTATTTT
>-|TRBV6-5|-|TRBJ1-1
CASSSGQKMNTEAFF
TGTGCCAGCAGTTCCGGACAGAAAATGAACACTGAAGCTTTCTTT
>few|TRBV7-2|-|TRBJ1-6
CASSLGSSYNSPLHF
TGTGCCAGCAGCTTAGGGAGCTCCTATAATTCACCCCTCCACTTT
>-|TRBV4-1|-|TRBJ1-1
CASSQETAVAEAFF
TGCGCCAGCAGCCAAGAGACGGCCGTGGCTGAAGCTTTCTTT